The 27 T cell receptor beta chains given below trace back to one sample, sequenced in a study of cytomegalovirus exposure and HLA in healthy donors. Primers: 60 Vbeta forward and 13 Jbeta reverse. Sequencing used immunoSEQ multiplex PCR; TCRdb keeps in-frame clones, though not all of them. The data contain about 180,000 clones, about 86% of them singletons. Sample: PBMCs. These receptors came from a woman in her thirties in good health and CMV-seronegative.

The V and J genes are TRBV19 and TRBJ1-4, with D possibly matching TRBD1 (5 bases). From germline, CDR1 is LNHDA and CDR2 SQIVND (reference sequence). The V gene lost 5 bases and the J gene lost 10 bases, with 20 bases spanning the gap. The CDR3 is made up of 15 amino acids. In DNA, the CDR3 is TGTGCCAGTAGTGCCCCGGACACCCGAAGGGGAAAACTGTTTTTT. As protein: CASSAPDTRRGKLFF. Together with reference TRBV19 and TRBJ1-4, the CDR3 gives the full variable domain: DGGITQSPKYLFRKEGQNVTLSCEQNLNHDAMYWYRQDPGQGLRLIYYSQIVNDFQKGDIAEGYSVSREKKESFPLTVTSAQKNPTAFYLCASSAPDTRRGKLFFGSGTQLSVL.

The chain joins TRBV23-1 to TRBJ2-2; TRBD1 matches 9 bases. TRBV23-1 belongs to the ORF category, with a function that is uncertain. V lost 0 bases to trimming and J lost 0 bases; unmatched junction nucleotides: 2. The CDR3 consists of 17 residues. CDR3 in DNA: TGCGCCAGCAGTCAATCCGGGACAGGGTCGAACACCGGGGAGCTGTTTTTT. It encodes CASSQSGTGSNTGELFF.

This sequence joins TRBV27 and TRBJ1-2; TRBD1 agrees at 8 bases. The V gene end was trimmed by 5 bases and the J gene end by 3 bases; junction bases not matched to a gene: 8. Germline V gives CDR1 MNHEY, CDR2 SMNVEV (reference sequence). The CDR3 extends over 15 amino acids. CDR3 in amino acids: CASSPLGQGHYGYTF. The CDR3 DNA reads as TGTGCCAGCAGTCCCCTAGGACAGGGTCACTATGGCTACACCTTC.

This sequence joins TRBV4-1 and TRBJ2-1, with TRBD1 matching over 7 bases. After removal of 0 bases from V and 4 bases from J, the junction contained 9 bases not matched to a gene. This CDR3 comprises 17 residues. Germline V gene lookup returns CDR1 MGHRA and CDR2 YSYEKL. The CDR3 DNA reads TGCGCCAGCAGCCAAGATCCTAGCAGGGGGTTTTACAATGAGCAGTTCTTC. Translated, it gives CASSQDPSRGFYNEQFF.

The J gene is TRBJ1-1, the V gene TRBV29-1; unclear D gene. Germline CDR1 is SQVTM and CDR2 is ANQGSEA. V shed 6 bases and J shed 5 bases, with 10 bases lying between them. The CDR3 extends over 11 amino acids. CDR3 sequence (DNA): TGCAGCGTGGAGGATTGGACTGAAGCTTTCTTT. Protein product: CSVEDWTEAFF.

This chain connects TRBV5-6 to TRBJ2-2; 12 bases align to TRBD1. V dropped 2 bases and J dropped 3; count of bases not matched to a gene: 5. CDR1 is SGHDT and CDR2 is YYEEEE in the germline V gene. The CDR3 is 17 residues long. CDR3 region: CASSLGGQGADTGELFF. The CDR3 DNA reads as TGTGCCAGCAGCTTAGGGGGACAGGGGGCCGACACCGGGGAGCTGTTTTTT. The full variable domain, its missing parts supplied by reference TRBV5-6 and TRBJ2-2, is DAGVTQSPTHLIKTRGQQVTLRCSPKSGHDTVSWYQQALGQGPQFIFQYYEEEERQRGNFPDRFSGHQFPNYSSELNVNALLLGDSALYLCASSLGGQGADTGELFFGEGSRLTVL.

The V call is TRBV4-3, the J call TRBJ2-2; 9 bases align to TRBD2. Germline lookup yields CDR1 LGHNA and CDR2 YSLEER. The CDR3 extends over 19 amino acids. V gave up 4 bases and J gave up 5 bases; unmatched junction bases: 17. The CDR3 region is CASSPLGREGLVSTGELFF. The CDR3 DNA is TGCGCCAGCAGCCCCTTAGGGCGGGAGGGCCTAGTTAGTACCGGGGAGCTGTTTTTT.

This clone has only a few counts. The chain couples TRBV6-5 to TRBJ1-5, with D hard to call. V was cut by 10 bases and J by 4 bases, with 14 bases left in between. CDR1 and CDR2 from the germline V gene are MNHEY and SVGAGI. The CDR3 is 13 residues long. This chain's CDR3 is CATGRVENQPQHF. The CDR3 DNA is TGTGCCACCGGGAGGGTAGAGAATCAGCCCCAGCATTTT.

This clone was seen only a few times. Other DNA sequences in the same sample also yield this CDR3. The chain is built from TRBV7-2 and TRBJ2-5; 7 nucleotides match TRBD1. The CDR3 covers 14 residues. Trimming at V came to 5 bases and at J to 1 base, leaving 4 bases not matched to a gene. Germline lookup yields CDR1 SGHTA and CDR2 FQGNSA. CDR3 coding DNA: TGTGCCAGCAGCCTAGGGGGCCCCCAAGAGACCCAGTACTTC. Protein sequence: CASSLGGPQETQYF.

The chain is built from TRBV29-1 and TRBJ2-1; D is undetermined. The CDR3 covers 13 residues. Trimming stripped 4 bases from V and 4 bases from J, with 11 bases between. Germline V CDR1 and CDR2: SQVTM, ANQGSEA. CDR3 nucleotide sequence: TGCAGCGTTGTTCTCGTGCGGTACAATGAGCAGTTCTTC. This translates into CSVVLVRYNEQFF.

This sequence joins TRBV7-2 and TRBJ2-7, with D possibly matching TRBD1 (7 bases). The CDR3 extends over 15 amino acids. V dropped 5 bases and J dropped 1 base, with 15 bases sitting between them. CDR1 is SGHTA and CDR2 is FQGNSA in the germline V gene. The CDR3 here is CASSTRQGGSYEQYF. CDR3 bases: TGTGCCAGCAGCACCCGACAGGGAGGTTCCTACGAGCAGTACTTC.

This chain uses TRBV25-1 with TRBJ1-2; the D gene is possibly TRBD1 (6 bases). The CDR3 runs to 13 residues. Between the trimmed V and J ends, which lost 3 bases and 8 bases, there was a span of 13 bases. CDR1 MGHDK and CDR2 SYGVNS come from the germline V gene. CDR3 bases: TGTGCCAGCAGTGACGGGGGGGGCTGGGGCTACACCTTC. Residues: CASSDGGGWGYTF.

This clone has a handful of counts. The chain combines TRBV27 with TRBJ2-5; the match to TRBD2 covers 8 bases. V shed 5 bases and J 13 bases; nucleotides not matched to a gene: 12. Germline CDR1 MNHEY, CDR2 SMNVEV (reference sequence). The CDR3 consists of 13 residues. The CDR3 here is CASSPNPGTRTYF. The CDR3 DNA reads as TGTGCCAGCAGTCCCAATCCCGGGACTAGAACGTACTTC.

The chain carries TRBV28 and TRBJ1-1, with TRBD1 as a possible D gene (5 bases). The germline V gene encodes CDR1 MDHEN and CDR2 SYDVKM. Trimming left V 2 bases short and J 10 bases short, with 14 bases between. CDR3 size: 13 residues. For the CDR3, the DNA is TGTGCCAGCAGTTTAGGGACCTTGGGGGGAGCTTTCTTT. It translates to CASSLGTLGGAFF.

The DNA of the CDR3 is TGTGCCAGCATCGATCCCCAGATACCCTACGAGCAGTACTTC. It codes for CASIDPQIPYEQYF. The chain is built from TRBV2 and TRBJ2-7, with D hard to call. CDR3 length: 14 amino acids. CDR1 and CDR2 from the germline V gene are SNHLY and FYNNEI. Trimming stripped 7 bases from V and 2 bases from J, with 15 bases between.

The chain recombines TRBV7-9 with TRBJ1-2; the match to TRBD1 covers 8 bases. V shed 6 bases, J shed 1 base, and the junction held 7 bases outside the gene matches. This CDR3 contains 15 residues. Per the germline V gene, CDR1 is SEHNR and CDR2 is FQNEAQ (reference sequence). In DNA, the CDR3 is TGTGCCAGCAGATTATCGACAGGGGATAACTATGGCTACACCTTC. It yields the protein CASRLSTGDNYGYTF.

This chain connects TRBV6-5 to TRBJ2-2; TRBD1 matches 8 bases. Trimming at V came to 0 bases and at J to 7 bases, leaving 4 bases not matched to a gene. Germline-derived CDR1 and CDR2 are MNHEY and SVGAGI. The CDR3 is 15 residues long. In nucleotides, the CDR3 is TGTGCCAGCAGTTACTCGAACAGGGGGTTCGGGGAGCTGTTTTTT. Its protein is CASSYSNRGFGELFF.

This chain connects TRBV5-1 to TRBJ1-2; 7 bases agree with TRBD1. With V trimmed by 0 bases and J by 8 bases, 4 bases remained unmatched. Germline V lookup: CDR1 SGHRS, CDR2 YFSETQ. The CDR3 has 13 amino acids. This CDR3 reads CASSLGQGLGYTF. The CDR3 nucleotides read TGCGCCAGCAGCTTGGGACAGGGTTTGGGCTACACCTTC.

The chain links TRBV11-2 to TRBJ2-7, with 10 bases that match TRBD2. The trim removed 5 bases at V and 0 bases at J, leaving 7 bases unmatched. The CDR3 loop spans 16 amino acids. Per the germline V gene, CDR1 is SGHAT and CDR2 is FQNNGV. CDR3 region: CASSPSVAGGSYEQYF. The CDR3 bases are TGTGCCAGCAGCCCTAGCGTAGCGGGGGGCTCCTACGAGCAGTACTTC.

V gene TRBV29-1 combines with J gene TRBJ2-5, with 9 bases aligning to TRBD1. CDR3 length: 14 amino acids. Germline trimming cut 4 bases from V and 4 bases from J; bases unmatched to any gene: 7. Looked up from germline, CDR1 is SQVTM and CDR2 is ANQGSEA. In DNA, the CDR3 is TGCAGCGTTGTTGGGACAGGGACTGGAGAGACCCAGTACTTC. Translating gives CSVVGTGTGETQYF.

This clone occurred a few times. The CDR3: CASSGRNTGTGYGYTF. The DNA of the CDR3 is TGTGCCAGCAGCGGACGTAATACCGGGACAGGCTATGGCTACACCTTC. This chain links TRBV7-9 with TRBJ1-2, with TRBD1 matching over 8 bases. The ends lost 5 bases at V and 4 bases at J; junction bases unmatched: 12. This CDR3 contains 16 residues. CDR1 is SEHNR, CDR2 FQNEAQ, per germline (reference sequence).

This clone turned up a few times. The chain links TRBV27 to TRBJ1-1; maybe TRBD1 (6 bases). The V and J ends lost 4 bases and 7 bases respectively, with 13 bases between them. Germline V gives CDR1 MNHEY, CDR2 SMNVEV (reference sequence). The CDR3 is 13 amino acids. Here the CDR3 DNA reads TGTGCCAGCAGTTGGAGGGGGACTAGTGAAGCTTTCTTT. Protein sequence: CASSWRGTSEAFF.

This sequence joins TRBV29-1 and TRBJ2-7; D possibly corresponds to TRBD1 (5 bases). Germline V gene data show CDR1 as SQVTM and CDR2 as ANQGSEA. The CDR3 is 13 residues long. V was shortened by 6 bases and J by 2 bases, with 14 bases between the two germline ends. The CDR3 coding sequence is TGCAGCGTGACAGCCCCACAGGCCTACGAGCAGTACTTC. Translating gives CSVTAPQAYEQYF.

This clone was seen just once. The germline gene is not matched at one end of the junction; a read error may be the cause. The V and J genes are TRBV7-9 and TRBJ1-2; 8 bases align to TRBD1. This CDR3 spans 15 amino acids. The V gene's germline CDR1 is SEHNR and CDR2 FQNEAQ (reference sequence). CDR3 residues: CASSIAIRGQDGYTF. The CDR3 nucleotides are TGTGCCAGCAGCATAGCGATCAGGGGGCAAGATGGCTACACCTTC.

This clone was seen only a few times. The rearrangement uses TRBV5-1 and TRBJ2-3; 9 bases match TRBD1. Trimming took 5 bases from V and 4 from J; bases not matched to a gene: 5. This CDR3 region has 14 residues. Germline CDR1 is SGHRS and CDR2 is YFSETQ. DNA for the CDR3: TGCGCCAGCAGTCGGGACAGGGATTCAGATACGCAGTATTTT. This encodes CASSRDRDSDTQYF.

J is TRBJ2-2 and V is TRBV13; 10 bases fit TRBD2. J gave up 4 bases and V 4 bases, and 9 bases lay outside the gene matches. The CDR3 consists of 17 residues. Germline values: CDR1 PRHDT, CDR2 FYEKMQ (reference sequence). The CDR3 DNA reads as TGTGCCAGCAGCTCGGGACTAGCGTTCACGGGCACCGGGGAGCTGTTTTTT. It translates to CASSSGLAFTGTGELFF.

The J gene is TRBJ1-5, the V gene TRBV18; D is perhaps TRBD1 (5 bases). Trimming stripped 0 bases from V and 4 bases from J, with 10 bases between. The CDR3 is made up of 15 amino acids. CDR1 is KGHSH, CDR2 LQKENI, per germline. The CDR3 DNA reads TGTGCCAGCTCACCACCGCCAGGGCAAAATCAGCCCCAGCATTTT. It specifies CASSPPPGQNQPQHF.